This T cell receptor beta chain was found in a study of technical replicates of blood from several donors. Germline V gives CDR1 SGHRS, CDR2 YFSETQ. The CDR3 has 15 amino acids. The J segment lost 7 bases and the V segment lost 2 bases, leaving 3 bases of the junction unmatched. Measured with immunoSEQ multiplex PCR; TCRdb has only the in-frame clones, and not every one. The table records 80,000 to 100,000 clones, 95% of them present only once. The sequencing input was T cells isolated from PBMCs. The receptor's source is a human donor in good health. The chain couples TRBV5-1 to TRBJ1-6; 10 bases fit TRBD1. CDR3 DNA sequence: TGCGCCAGCAGCTTAGGACAGGGGGGAAATTCACCCCTCCACTTT. Translated: CASSLGQGGNSPLHF.